This is a list of T cell receptor beta chains from one sample in a study of identical twins. TCRdb re-called the 5' RACE reads through MiXCR, storing one row per CDR3 protein. The sample lists around 230,000 distinct CDR3 sequences, under 8.5% occurring once. This sample also belongs to another study, concerning T cells expressing NK-cell markers.

Sequencing used CD8+ T cells sorted from blood. The source of these receptors is a young woman in good health. The CDR3 runs from the conserved cysteine through the conserved F or W. A D gene is named only where the DNA matches it firmly. The listing skips clone size in some rows; elsewhere it reads once, few, many or a size class.

cdr3_nt: TGTGCCACCAGCCCTGCCGGGCGGGAGGGTTACAATGAGCAGTTCTTC; cdr3_aa: CATSPAGREGYNEQFF; v_call: TRBV24-1; j_call: TRBJ2-1; clone_size: many; d_call: TRBD2
cdr3_nt: TGTGCCAGCAGCTTAATCCGGATTGTAGCGGGGAACACCGGGGAGCTGTTTTTT; cdr3_aa: CASSLIRIVAGNTGELFF; v_call: TRBV7-3; j_call: TRBJ2-2; clone_size: NA; d_call: TRBD2
cdr3_nt: TGTGCCAGCAGTTACTCGATTCTCTACGAGCAGTACTTC; cdr3_aa: CASSYSILYEQYF; v_call: TRBV6-2/TRBV6-3; j_call: TRBJ2-7; clone_size: few; d_call: NA
cdr3_nt: TGTGCCAGCTCACCATCGTATTACGGGAGGAAAGAGACCCAGTACTTC; cdr3_aa: CASSPSYYGRKETQYF; v_call: TRBV18; j_call: TRBJ2-5; clone_size: few; d_call: TRBD2
cdr3_nt: TGTGCCAGCAGCGACGATCTAGCGAGCAGCACAGATACGCAGTATTTT; cdr3_aa: CASSDDLASSTDTQYF; v_call: TRBV9; j_call: TRBJ2-3; clone_size: few; d_call: NA
cdr3_nt: TGTGCCTGGAGTGGGTTAGCGGCCTACAATGAGCAGTTCTTC; cdr3_aa: CAWSGLAAYNEQFF; v_call: TRBV30; j_call: TRBJ2-1; clone_size: NA; d_call: NA
cdr3_nt: TGTGCCAGCATCGACTGGCGGGAGATCGGCACAGATACGCAGTATTTT; cdr3_aa: CASIDWREIGTDTQYF; v_call: TRBV2; j_call: TRBJ2-3; clone_size: many; d_call: TRBD2
cdr3_nt: TGTGCCAGCAGCTTATACGCGGGAGGGGCCCCAGATACGCAGTATTTT; cdr3_aa: CASSLYAGGAPDTQYF; v_call: TRBV7-6; j_call: TRBJ2-3; clone_size: many; d_call: TRBD2
cdr3_nt: TGTGCCAGCAGCTTGTCCATGGGTAGCGCTGCCAATGAGCAGTTCTTC; cdr3_aa: CASSLSMGSAANEQFF; v_call: TRBV5-6; j_call: TRBJ2-1; clone_size: few; d_call: NA
cdr3_nt: TGTGCCAGCAGTCTCGGGCTAGCGCTCCACAATGAGCAGTTCTTC; cdr3_aa: CASSLGLALHNEQFF; v_call: TRBV27; j_call: TRBJ2-1; clone_size: many; d_call: NA
cdr3_nt: TGCAGTGCTAGCGACAACACAGATACGCAGTATTTT; cdr3_aa: CSASDNTDTQYF; v_call: TRBV20-1; j_call: TRBJ2-3; clone_size: few; d_call: NA
cdr3_nt: TGTGCCAGCAGTCGTCTCAACACCGGGGAGCTGTTTTTT; cdr3_aa: CASSRLNTGELFF; v_call: TRBV7-9; j_call: TRBJ2-2; clone_size: many; d_call: NA
cdr3_nt: TGTGCCAGCAGTTTCCAGGACAGGACGTTTTACGAGCAGTACTTC; cdr3_aa: CASSFQDRTFYEQYF; v_call: TRBV12-3/TRBV12-4; j_call: TRBJ2-7; clone_size: few; d_call: TRBD1
cdr3_nt: TGCGCCAGCAGCTTGGCGGTGTATCGGGGGCGAGTCACCGGGGAGCTGTTTTTT; cdr3_aa: CASSLAVYRGRVTGELFF; v_call: TRBV5-1; j_call: TRBJ2-2; clone_size: few; d_call: NA
cdr3_nt: TGTGCCAGCATGCAGGCGAACACTGAAGCTTTCTTT; cdr3_aa: CASMQANTEAFF; v_call: TRBV7-9; j_call: TRBJ1-1; clone_size: NA; d_call: NA
cdr3_nt: TGTGCCAGCAGTCATCTTTTTTTGGATCCCGGACAGAAGAGTAACTATGGCTACACCTTC; cdr3_aa: CASSHLFLDPGQKSNYGYTF; v_call: TRBV12-3/TRBV12-4; j_call: TRBJ1-2; clone_size: many; d_call: NA
cdr3_nt: TGTGCCAGCAGCTCACATCCGGTCGCTAGCGCCGAGCAGTACTTC; cdr3_aa: CASSSHPVASAEQYF; v_call: TRBV11-3; j_call: TRBJ2-7; clone_size: NA; d_call: NA
cdr3_nt: TGTGCCATCAGTGAATCTCGGGCTGACCGGGCCGGGGAGCTGTTTTTT; cdr3_aa: CAISESRADRAGELFF; v_call: TRBV10-3; j_call: TRBJ2-2; clone_size: many; d_call: NA
cdr3_nt: TGCGCCAGCAGCCAAGGGACAGGGTTCCAAGAGACCCAGTACTTC; cdr3_aa: CASSQGTGFQETQYF; v_call: TRBV4-3; j_call: TRBJ2-5; clone_size: many; d_call: TRBD1
cdr3_nt: TGTGCCACCAGCCCCAGCGGACTGAACACTGAAGCTTTCTTT; cdr3_aa: CATSPSGLNTEAFF; v_call: TRBV15; j_call: TRBJ1-1; clone_size: few; d_call: NA
cdr3_nt: TGTGCCAGCAGCTGGACACAGGGTTTCTTTCAGCCCCAGCATTTT; cdr3_aa: CASSWTQGFFQPQHF; v_call: TRBV5-5; j_call: TRBJ1-5; clone_size: few; d_call: NA
cdr3_nt: TGTGCCAGCAGCTTAGAGTCCAGTTTTTACAATGAGCAGTTCTTC; cdr3_aa: CASSLESSFYNEQFF; v_call: TRBV11-2; j_call: TRBJ2-1; clone_size: NA; d_call: NA
cdr3_nt: TGTGCCAGCAGTTTCTCAGGGAGGGCTGAAGCTTTCTTT; cdr3_aa: CASSFSGRAEAFF; v_call: TRBV27; j_call: TRBJ1-1; clone_size: many; d_call: NA
cdr3_nt: TGTGCCAGTCAGGGACTAGCGGACACAGATACGCAGTATTTT; cdr3_aa: CASQGLADTDTQYF; v_call: TRBV25-1; j_call: TRBJ2-3; clone_size: few; d_call: TRBD2
cdr3_nt: TGTGCCAGCAGTTTAGCGCCCGGGGGTGAGCAGTTCTTC; cdr3_aa: CASSLAPGGEQFF; v_call: TRBV12-3/TRBV12-4; j_call: TRBJ2-1; clone_size: many; d_call: NA
cdr3_nt: TGTGCCAGTAGTATAGGGGACACCTTCGGAGACTATGGCTACACCTTC; cdr3_aa: CASSIGDTFGDYGYTF; v_call: TRBV19; j_call: TRBJ1-2; clone_size: NA; d_call: NA
cdr3_nt: TGTGCCAGCAGCGTAGGGACAGGCTACGAGCAGTACTTC; cdr3_aa: CASSVGTGYEQYF; v_call: TRBV11-3; j_call: TRBJ2-7; clone_size: NA; d_call: TRBD1
cdr3_nt: TGTGCCAGTAGTGCCGGGACAGGAGCCTACGAGCAGTACTTC; cdr3_aa: CASSAGTGAYEQYF; v_call: TRBV25-1; j_call: TRBJ2-7; clone_size: many; d_call: TRBD1
cdr3_nt: TGTGCCAGCGTTGGAGGTCTTGAAGCTTTCTTT; cdr3_aa: CASVGGLEAFF; v_call: TRBV6-5; j_call: TRBJ1-1; clone_size: NA; d_call: NA
cdr3_nt: TGTGCCAGCAGCCAAGAAAGGAGACTAGCCCGCACAGATACGCAGTATTTT; cdr3_aa: CASSQERRLARTDTQYF; v_call: TRBV3-1; j_call: TRBJ2-3; clone_size: many; d_call: TRBD2
cdr3_nt: TGTGCCAGCACCTCAGGGCTAGCTAATGAAAAACTGTTTTTT; cdr3_aa: CASTSGLANEKLFF; v_call: TRBV12-3/TRBV12-4; j_call: TRBJ1-4; clone_size: NA; d_call: NA
cdr3_nt: TGTGCCAGCTCCCACCCGAGGGAACGGCAAGAGACCCAGTACTTC; cdr3_aa: CASSHPRERQETQYF; v_call: TRBV18; j_call: TRBJ2-5; clone_size: few; d_call: NA
cdr3_nt: TGTGCCAGCAGCTTAAACTCGAACACTGAAGCTTTCTTT; cdr3_aa: CASSLNSNTEAFF; v_call: TRBV7-9; j_call: TRBJ1-1; clone_size: many; d_call: NA
cdr3_nt: TGTGCCAGCAGCTTCGAACGCGGGCGAAACGAGCAGTACTTC; cdr3_aa: CASSFERGRNEQYF; v_call: TRBV7-9; j_call: TRBJ2-7; clone_size: NA; d_call: NA
cdr3_nt: TGCAGTGGATCCGTGAGGAGGACCTACGAGCAGTACTTC; cdr3_aa: CSGSVRRTYEQYF; v_call: TRBV20-1; j_call: TRBJ2-7; clone_size: few; d_call: NA
cdr3_nt: TGTGCCAGCAGCCAAGCCTGGCCTCCCTACGAGCAGTACTTC; cdr3_aa: CASSQAWPPYEQYF; v_call: TRBV3-1; j_call: TRBJ2-7; clone_size: many; d_call: NA
cdr3_nt: TGTGCCAGCAGCTTAGATGGGGGTAATGAGCAGTTCTTC; cdr3_aa: CASSLDGGNEQFF; v_call: TRBV11-3; j_call: TRBJ2-1; clone_size: many; d_call: NA
cdr3_nt: TGTGCCAGCAGCCCCGGGACCGAGCAGTACTTC; cdr3_aa: CASSPGTEQYF; v_call: TRBV9; j_call: TRBJ2-7; clone_size: NA; d_call: NA
cdr3_nt: TGTGCCAGCGGACCGTCATCCTACGAGCAGTACTTC; cdr3_aa: CASGPSSYEQYF; v_call: TRBV6-2/TRBV6-3; j_call: TRBJ2-7; clone_size: many; d_call: NA
cdr3_nt: TGTGCCAGCAGTTTCGGGCCTGGGACGCCCTATGGCTACACCTTC; cdr3_aa: CASSFGPGTPYGYTF; v_call: TRBV27; j_call: TRBJ1-2; clone_size: NA; d_call: NA
cdr3_nt: TGCAGCGTTGTAGTCGCCGGGGAGCTGTTTTTT; cdr3_aa: CSVVVAGELFF; v_call: TRBV29-1; j_call: TRBJ2-2; clone_size: many; d_call: NA